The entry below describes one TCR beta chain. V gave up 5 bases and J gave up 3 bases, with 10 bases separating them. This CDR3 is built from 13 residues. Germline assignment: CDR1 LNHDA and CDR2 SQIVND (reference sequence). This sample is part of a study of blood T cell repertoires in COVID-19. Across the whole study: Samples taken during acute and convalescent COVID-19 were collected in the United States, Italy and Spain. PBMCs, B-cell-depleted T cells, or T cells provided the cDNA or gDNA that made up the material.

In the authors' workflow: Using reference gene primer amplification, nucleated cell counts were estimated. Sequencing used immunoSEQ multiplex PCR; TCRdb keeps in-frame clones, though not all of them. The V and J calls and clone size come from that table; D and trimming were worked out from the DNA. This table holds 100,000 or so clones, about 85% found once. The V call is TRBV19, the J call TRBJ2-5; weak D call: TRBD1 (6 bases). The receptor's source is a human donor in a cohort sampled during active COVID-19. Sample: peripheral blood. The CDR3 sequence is CASSWTVKETQYF. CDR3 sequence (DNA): TGTGCCAGTAGTTGGACAGTCAAAGAGACCCAGTACTTC. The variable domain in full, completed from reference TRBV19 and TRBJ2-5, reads DGGITQSPKYLFRKEGQNVTLSCEQNLNHDAMYWYRQDPGQGLRLIYYSQIVNDFQKGDIAEGYSVSREKKESFPLTVTSAQKNPTAFYLCASSWTVKETQYFGPGTRLLVL.